This T cell receptor beta chain was identified during a study of blood T cell repertoires in COVID-19 (TCRdb year 2020). Some background on the complete study: The collaborator samples originated in the United States, Italy and Spain and spanned the acute and convalescent phases of COVID-19. The sample metadata nearly always contained a de-identified subject ID, COVID-19 status, age in years and sex. Subjects who had been exposed to COVID-19, were actively infected with it, or had recovered from it provided the deeply sampled blood TCRbeta repertoires that made up the dataset. The samples were drawn from the first 160 participants of the ongoing ImmuneRACE study and from roughly 1,300 subjects provided by 6 global collaborators. The material from the prospective study consisted of cDNA or gDNA derived from T cells, B-cell-depleted T cells, or PBMCs. The repertoires were released in a freely available public database intended as a resource for research on the immune response to SARS-CoV-2. Where available, HLA class I and class II types were taken from metadata supplied by the sample provider and were not determined by assay-based typing. Results the study describes overall, beyond this receptor: Clinical and demographic metadata were provided uncurated, with the amount varying by source and participant.

TCRbeta CDR3 regions were amplified from genomic DNA using the immunoSEQ Assay, a bias-controlled multiplex PCR. Regarding the original processing steps: Nucleated cell counts per sample were estimated from amplification of reference gene primers within the assay. To quantify the absolute abundance of each unique TCRbeta CDR3 rearrangement, sequence reads were collapsed and filtered. For each sample, productive Simpson clonality was calculated by taking the square root of Simpson's diversity index across productive rearrangements. Sourced from immuneACCESS, this table was stored by TCRdb with only in-frame sequences that have V and J called. A share of the clones is absent; for the studies checked, an unresolved V gene accounts for under half, and the remainder has no known explanation. The D gene and trimming were derived from the DNA, and the V and J assignments and clone size from that table. This sample holds around 87,000 clones; about four fifths were observed only once. Around 9.4% of the sample is held by the ten biggest clonotypes.

CDR1 is given as SGHRS and CDR2 as YFSETQ, both from the germline V gene. Including the terminal cysteine and phenylalanine, the CDR3 comprises 14 residues. Only the CDR3 region is kept as DNA, spanning 42 bases read in frame from base 1. V is cut by 0 bases and J by 4 bases, and the space between the germline ends is 7 bases. Collaborating institutions collected whole blood in K2EDTA tubes following their own protocols. Collaborator samples were shipped for TCRbeta analysis as frozen whole blood, isolated PBMCs, or DNA extracted from either sample type. As to this clone: Its antigen is unknown. The input lacks base qualities; no much larger clone sits a single base away. Other DNA sequences of this sample code for an identical CDR3.

This TCR derives from a woman older than 75 with acute or convalescent COVID-19. Recombination linked TRBV5-1 to TRBJ2-2; 5 matching bases give a weak D call of TRBD2. Sequenced material: peripheral blood. The CDR3 amino acid sequence is: CASSLARGTGELFF. The DNA reads as follows: TGCGCCAGCAGCTTGGCCCGGGGCACCGGGGAGCTGTTTTTT.